The TCR beta chain described here comes from a study of T-cell reconstitution after alpha-beta-depleted transplantation in children. Overall study results and limits: Elevated TCRbeta diversity at day 60 was traced, in some patients, to surviving recipient T cells and thymic progenitors. T-cell counts and diversity at one year post-transplant came mainly from newly produced T cells. Expanded graft clones, several hundred of them, were reportedly the source of alpha-beta T cells about two months after transplant.

This sample's TCRbeta library carried unique molecular identifier barcodes. TCRdb used MiXCR to reprocess the PCR reads, holding one entry per CDR3 protein. The repertoire includes just over 950,000 distinct CDR3 sequences, roughly 29% of them detected once, and 28% sits in the top ten. A word on this clonotype: Its cognate antigen is unknown.

The TCR originated in a boy in the first two years of life who had a stem cell transplant for SCID, so the T cells may come from the graft donor. Sequences were derived from PBMCs, mostly from graft donor cells, sampled 360 days after TCRalphabeta/CD19-depleted stem cell transplant.

As DNA, the CDR3 is TGTGCCAGCAGTGTGGGGGGGTGGGGGGAGACCCAGTACTTC. Protein: CASSVGGWGETQYF. The chain employs TRBV7-2 and TRBJ2-5; 7 bases are a match to TRBD2. The CDR3 loop spans 14 amino acids. V was clipped by 6 bases and J by 5 bases; unmatched bases: 9. Germline CDR1 SGHTA, CDR2 FQGNSA.